Below are 21 T cell receptor beta chains sequenced from a single sample in a study of T-cell reconstitution after alpha-beta-depleted transplantation in children listed by TCRdb under 2016. What this sample's treatment or condition label stands for: allogeneic hematopoietic cell transplantation with graft depleted of TCRalphabeta T cells and CD19 B cells. The library relied on PCR. The sequencer was an Illumina HiSeq 2500. TCR libraries were prepared with molecular barcoding, using unique molecular identifiers to normalize TCRbeta repertoire quantification. TCRdb redid the processing of the public reads, applying fastp at Q25 and MiXCR, and retained in-frame beta chains. Entries are consolidated by CDR3 protein sequence, retaining the most common genes and DNA. Within this sample are approximately 110,000 distinct CDR3 sequences, with over 9% of them counted one time only. Under 35% of the sample is in the top ten clones.

Sample: PBMCs, taken before TCRalphabeta/CD19-depleted stem cell transplant. These receptors all come from a boy aged 2 to 10 with acute lymphoblastic leukemia, due to receive a stem cell transplant.

Many counts were recorded for this clonotype. The V gene is TRBV12-5, the J gene TRBJ1-5, with D perhaps matching TRBD1 (6 bases). Per the germline V gene, CDR1 is LGHNT and CDR2 is FRNRAP. CDR3 length equals 15 residues. Between the trimmed V and J ends, which lost 1 base and 3 bases, there was a span of 10 bases. The CDR3 region has the DNA TGTGCTAGTGGTTTGGGGACAGCTGACAATCAGCCCCAGCATTTT. It translates to CASGLGTADNQPQHF. Filled out from reference TRBV12-5 and TRBJ1-5, the complete variable domain reads DARVTQTPRHKVTEMGQEVTMRCQPILGHNTVFWYRQTMMQGLELLAYFRNRAPLDDSGMPKDRFSAEMPDATLATLKIQPSEPRDSAVYFCASGLGTADNQPQHFGDGTRLSIL.

The chain uses TRBV9 and TRBJ2-1, with TRBD2 identical over 10 bases. CDR1 SGDLS and CDR2 YYNGEE come from the germline V gene. This CDR3 has 15 amino acids. With V trimmed by 0 bases and J by 15 bases, 12 bases remained unmatched. CDR3 in amino acids: CASSVAGPSGSFMFF. In nucleotides, the CDR3 is TGTGCCAGCAGCGTAGCGGGTCCTAGCGGGAGTTTTATGTTCTTC.

This clonotype has only a few counts. The CDR3 loop reads CSSRTSGNNEQFF. DNA for the CDR3: TGCAGCTCGAGGACTAGCGGGAACAATGAGCAGTTCTTC. The chain joins TRBV29-1 to TRBJ2-1; TRBD2 matches at 12 bases. The CDR3 runs 13 residues. J lost 5 bases, V lost 8 bases, and 4 bases had no gene match. Germline CDR1 is SQVTM and CDR2 is ANQGSEA.

The chain carries TRBV20-1 and TRBJ2-2; TRBD1 matches 7 bases. The CDR3 runs to 16 residues. Per the germline V gene, CDR1 is DFQATT and CDR2 is SNEGSKA (reference sequence). Trimming cost V 0 bases and J 4 bases; bases outside gene matches: 8. CDR3 in amino acids: CSARELGRGSTGELFF. Written as DNA, the CDR3 is TGCAGTGCTAGAGAGCTCGGCAGGGGGAGCACCGGGGAGCTGTTTTTT.

This clonotype was found many times. The chain joins TRBV20-1 to TRBJ2-1, with D perhaps TRBD2 (5 bases). CDR3 length: 14 residues. CDR1 is DFQATT, CDR2 SNEGSKA, per germline (reference sequence). V lost 6 bases to trimming and J lost 2 bases, with 14 bases between them. The CDR3 loop is CSAPASNTYNEQFF. Written as DNA, the CDR3 is TGCAGTGCCCCGGCTAGCAATACCTACAATGAGCAGTTCTTC.

This clonotype was seen only a few times. The J gene is TRBJ2-1, the V gene TRBV5-4; no reliable D call. Trimming shortened V by 0 bases and J by 7 bases, and 14 bases separated the two germline ends. The CDR3 contains 15 residues. CDR1 and CDR2 from the germline V gene are SGHNT and YYREEE (reference sequence). The CDR3 DNA reads TGTGCCAGCAGCTTGGGCCAGAGCCCGTTGAATGAGCAGTTCTTC. Protein product: CASSLGQSPLNEQFF.

This clonotype has a count of ten or more. This rearrangement joins TRBV20-1 to TRBJ2-4, with 7 bases fitting TRBD1. Germline V gene lookup returns CDR1 DFQATT and CDR2 SNEGSKA (reference sequence). This CDR3 spans 11 amino acids. The V gene end was trimmed by 7 bases and the J gene end by 5 bases; junction bases not matched to a gene: 2. For the CDR3, the DNA is TGCAGTGGACAGGGCCAAAACATTCAGTACTTC. Translation gives CSGQGQNIQYF.

V is TRBV20-1 and J is TRBJ2-7, with TRBD2 matching 7 bases. J lost 6 bases, V lost 6 bases, and 8 bases had no gene match. Germline loops: CDR1 DFQATT, CDR2 SNEGSKA (reference sequence). The CDR3 is made up of 12 amino acids. CDR3 sequence: CSAPTSASEQYF. DNA for the CDR3: TGCAGTGCGCCTACTAGCGCCAGCGAGCAGTACTTC.

In its sample, this clonotype was seen once. The V gene is TRBV4-1, the J gene TRBJ2-5; 9 nucleotides line up with TRBD1. Germline V lookup: CDR1 MGHRA, CDR2 YSYEKL. The J segment lost 4 bases and the V segment lost 3 bases, leaving 3 bases of the junction unmatched. CDR3 length: 14 amino acids. CDR3 protein: CASSHPDRGETQYF. As DNA, the CDR3 is TGCGCCAGCAGCCATCCGGACAGGGGAGAGACCCAGTACTTC.

With respect to this clonotype: This may be a read error, as it is one base from a much larger clone. The J gene is TRBJ2-7, the V gene TRBV5-6, with 8 bases identical to TRBD1. The CDR3 has 15 residues. Trimming took 4 bases from V and 5 from J; bases not matched to a gene: 11. Germline CDR1 reads SGHDT; CDR2 reads YYEEEE. CDR3 DNA sequence: TGTGCCAGCAGCCGAATCCGGGACAGGAACCACGAGCAGTACTTC. Translated, it gives CASSRIRDRNHEQYF.

A remark on this clonotype: A much bigger clone sits one base away, suggesting this may be a read error. The chain uses TRBV5-4 and TRBJ2-1, with 11 bases that match TRBD2. V shed 2 bases, J shed 10 bases, and the junction held 8 bases outside the gene matches. CDR1 SGHNT and CDR2 YYREEE come from the germline V gene (reference sequence). CDR3 length: 15 residues. CDR3 amino acids: CASSFEGTSGNEQFF. The CDR3 DNA is TGTGCCAGCAGCTTTGAGGGGACTAGCGGAAACGAGCAGTTCTTC. Using reference TRBV5-4 and TRBJ2-1 for the parts outside the CDR3, the full variable domain is ETGVTQSPTHLIKTRGQQVTLRCSSQSGHNTVSWYQQALGQGPQFIFQYYREEENGRGNFPPRFSGLQFPNYSSELNVNALELDDSALYLCASSFEGTSGNEQFFGPGTRLTVL.

In nucleotides, the CDR3 is TGTGCCAGCAGCCAAGATGGCCTAGCGCCTACCGGGGAGCTGTTTTTT. The encoded protein is CASSQDGLAPTGELFF. The chain joins TRBV3-1 to TRBJ2-2; D possibly corresponds to TRBD2 (6 bases). Germline-derived CDR1 and CDR2 are LGHDT and YNNKEL (reference sequence). Trimming left V 0 bases short and J 5 bases short, with 13 bases between. This CDR3 is built from 16 residues. Full variable domain (remainder filled in from reference TRBV3-1 and TRBJ2-2): DTAVSQTPKYLVTQMGNDKSIKCEQNLGHDTMYWYKQDSKKFLKIMFSYNNKELIINETVPNRFSPKSPDKAHLNLHINSLELGDSAVYFCASSQDGLAPTGELFFGEGSRLTVL.

The rearrangement joins TRBV27 to TRBJ2-1; 16 nucleotides match TRBD2. Germline-derived CDR1 and CDR2 are MNHEY and SMNVEV (reference sequence). The CDR3 spans 16 residues. V lost 8 bases, J lost 5 bases, and 6 bases stayed unmatched. The chain's CDR3 is CASGGLAGGKNNEQFF. The CDR3 DNA follows: TGTGCCAGCGGGGGACTAGCGGGAGGGAAAAACAATGAGCAGTTCTTC.

This chain links TRBV5-1 with TRBJ2-7; D gene unclear. The CDR3 has 14 residues. Germline V lookup: CDR1 SGHRS, CDR2 YFSETQ. Trimming shortened V by 1 base and J by 2 bases, and 10 bases separated the two germline ends. The CDR3 region has the DNA TGCGCCAGCAGCTTGAAAGGGCGTCCCTACGAGCAGTACTTC. This sequence encodes CASSLKGRPYEQYF.

In this sample, this clonotype turned up a few times. V usage is TRBV7-8 and J usage is TRBJ2-7; 7 nucleotides align to TRBD2. With 7 bases clipped from V and 3 bases from J, the junction kept 9 bases outside the gene matches. Germline V gene sequence: CDR1 SGHVS, CDR2 FQNEAQ. This CDR3 has 14 amino acids. CDR3: CASNPGLTLYEQYF. The CDR3 DNA sequence: TGTGCCAGCAACCCGGGACTAACCCTCTACGAGCAGTACTTC.

The chain uses TRBV20-1 and TRBJ1-5; D is uncertain. There are 12 residues in the CDR3. Germline V gene sequence: CDR1 DFQATT, CDR2 SNEGSKA (reference sequence). Trimming took 0 bases from V and 6 from J, leaving 6 bases between them. CDR3 in DNA: TGCAGTGCTAGAGATGTGGGTCAGCCCCAGCATTTT. This gives the protein CSARDVGQPQHF.

V is TRBV4-3 and J is TRBJ1-3; the D gene is possibly TRBD1 (5 bases). Per the germline V gene, CDR1 is LGHNA and CDR2 is YSLEER. CDR3 length: 19 amino acids. V shed 0 bases and J shed 3 bases, with 21 bases lying between them. The CDR3 DNA follows: TGCGCCAGCAGCCAAGATCCCATGGGTGGGGCGTTTGTTGGAAACACCATATATTTT. The encoded protein is CASSQDPMGGAFVGNTIYF.

The chain combines TRBV9 with TRBJ1-2; no definite D call. The CDR3 extends over 15 amino acids. Germline V lookup: CDR1 SGDLS, CDR2 YYNGEE. V lost 4 bases to trimming and J lost 4 bases, with 17 bases between them. DNA of the CDR3: TGTGCCAGCAGCTCCAACCCTCTCCGGGGCTATGGCTACACCTTC. Translated, it gives CASSSNPLRGYGYTF.

The chain combines TRBV27 with TRBJ1-2; D not certain. Germline V lookup: CDR1 MNHEY, CDR2 SMNVEV (reference sequence). The V end lost 5 bases, the J end lost 2 bases, and 9 bases lay between the germline ends. This CDR3 has 13 amino acids. The CDR3 loop is CASSAEGNYGYTF. The CDR3 DNA follows: TGTGCCAGCAGTGCGGAGGGCAACTATGGCTACACCTTC.

This clonotype was detected many times. The chain employs TRBV10-1 and TRBJ2-1; TRBD2 agrees at 12 bases. Trimming at V came to 4 bases and at J to 3 bases, leaving 7 bases not matched to a gene. The CDR3 runs 17 residues. CDR1 is WNHNN, CDR2 SYGVQD, per germline (reference sequence). The DNA of the CDR3 is TGCGCCAGCAGTGCAGGGACTAGCGGGCCTTACTACAATGAGCAGTTCTTC. This gives the protein CASSAGTSGPYYNEQFF.

The sample holds a few counts of this clonotype. V and J are TRBV2 and TRBJ2-7; TRBD2 might be the D (6 bases). The CDR3 is 18 amino acids. V shed 4 bases and J shed 0 bases, with 22 bases lying between them. Looked up from germline, CDR1 is SNHLY and CDR2 is FYNNEI. The chain's CDR3 is CASSVGWGERTGSYEQYF. For the CDR3, the DNA is TGTGCCAGCAGTGTTGGGTGGGGGGAGCGCACGGGCTCCTACGAGCAGTACTTC.